The entry below gives a single TCR beta chain sequence along with its context. These data come from a study of control samples from healthy donors and cancer patients. The method was immunoSEQ multiplex PCR; TCRdb's version includes in-frame clones alone and lacks a portion of them. The sample consists of roughly 150,000 clones, around 88% of them appearing once. This CDR3 is built from 13 residues. This TCR was sampled from a man aged 18 to 35 in good health. The chain combines TRBV21-1 with TRBJ1-1. TRBV21-1 is listed as a pseudogene. Material for sequencing was blood. The CDR3, as DNA: TGTGCCAGCAGCTCGGAGACGAACACTGAAGCTTTCTTT. This codes for CASSSETNTEAFF.